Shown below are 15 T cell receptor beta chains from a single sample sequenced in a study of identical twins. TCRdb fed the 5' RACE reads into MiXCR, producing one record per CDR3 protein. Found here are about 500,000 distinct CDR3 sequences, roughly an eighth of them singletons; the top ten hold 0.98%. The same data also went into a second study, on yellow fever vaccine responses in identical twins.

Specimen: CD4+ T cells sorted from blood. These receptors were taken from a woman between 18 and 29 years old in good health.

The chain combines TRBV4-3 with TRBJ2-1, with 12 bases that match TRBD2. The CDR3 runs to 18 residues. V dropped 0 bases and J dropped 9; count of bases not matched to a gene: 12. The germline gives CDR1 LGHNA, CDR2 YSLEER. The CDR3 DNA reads TGCGCCAGCAGCCAAGATCTCGTTACTAGCGGGAGGTATATTGAGCAGTTCTTC. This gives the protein CASSQDLVTSGRYIEQFF.

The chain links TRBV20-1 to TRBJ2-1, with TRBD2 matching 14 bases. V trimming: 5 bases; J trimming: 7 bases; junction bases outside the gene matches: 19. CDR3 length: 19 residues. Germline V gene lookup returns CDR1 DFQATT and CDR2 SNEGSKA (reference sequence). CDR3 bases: TGCAGTGCTTACACTCGGGAGACTAGCGGGAGGGCCCCGAGAAATGAGCAGTTCTTC. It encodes CSAYTRETSGRAPRNEQFF.

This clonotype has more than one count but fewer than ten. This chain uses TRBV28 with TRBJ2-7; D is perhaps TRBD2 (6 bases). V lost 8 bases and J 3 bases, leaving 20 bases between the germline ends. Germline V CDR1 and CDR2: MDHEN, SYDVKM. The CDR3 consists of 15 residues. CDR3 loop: CASSPLGGKFYEQYF. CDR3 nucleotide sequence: TGTGCCAGCTCCCCCCTGGGCGGGAAATTCTACGAGCAGTACTTC.

The CDR3 nucleotides read TGCAGTGCTAGAGATATCCAGCGGGACTACGAGCAGTACTTC. This codes for CSARDIQRDYEQYF. The chain couples TRBV20-1 to TRBJ2-7; TRBD2 matches 7 bases. The length of the CDR3 is 14 residues. From germline, CDR1 is DFQATT and CDR2 SNEGSKA (reference sequence). V was clipped by 0 bases and J by 3 bases; unmatched bases: 5.

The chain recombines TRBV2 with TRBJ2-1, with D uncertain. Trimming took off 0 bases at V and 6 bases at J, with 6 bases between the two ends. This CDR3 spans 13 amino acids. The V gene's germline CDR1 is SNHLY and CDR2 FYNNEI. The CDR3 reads CASSEANFNEQFF. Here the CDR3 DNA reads TGTGCCAGCAGTGAAGCGAACTTCAATGAGCAGTTCTTC.

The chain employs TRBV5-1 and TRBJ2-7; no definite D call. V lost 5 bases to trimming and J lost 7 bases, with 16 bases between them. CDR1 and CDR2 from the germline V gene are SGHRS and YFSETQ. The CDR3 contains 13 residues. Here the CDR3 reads CASRREASLEQYF. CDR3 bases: TGCGCCAGCAGGCGCGAGGCGAGTCTAGAGCAGTACTTC. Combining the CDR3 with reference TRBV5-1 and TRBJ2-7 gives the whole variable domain KAGVTQTPRYLIKTRGQQVTLSCSPISGHRSVSWYQQTPGQGLQFLFEYFSETQRNKGNFPGRFSGRQFSNSRSEMNVSTLELGDSALYLCASRREASLEQYFGPGTRLTVT.

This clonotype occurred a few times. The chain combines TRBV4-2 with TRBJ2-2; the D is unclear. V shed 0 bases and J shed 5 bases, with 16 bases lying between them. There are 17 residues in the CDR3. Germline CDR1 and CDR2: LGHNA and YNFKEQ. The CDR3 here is CASSQDNILRGTGELFF. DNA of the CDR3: TGTGCCAGCAGCCAAGATAATATACTAAGAGGTACCGGGGAGCTGTTTTTT.

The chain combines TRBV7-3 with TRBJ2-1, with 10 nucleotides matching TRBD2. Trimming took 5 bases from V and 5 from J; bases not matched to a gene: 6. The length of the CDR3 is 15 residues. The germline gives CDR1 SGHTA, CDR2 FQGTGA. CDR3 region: CASSRSGGADNEQFF. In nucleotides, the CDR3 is TGTGCCAGCAGCCGAAGCGGGGGGGCAGACAATGAGCAGTTCTTC.

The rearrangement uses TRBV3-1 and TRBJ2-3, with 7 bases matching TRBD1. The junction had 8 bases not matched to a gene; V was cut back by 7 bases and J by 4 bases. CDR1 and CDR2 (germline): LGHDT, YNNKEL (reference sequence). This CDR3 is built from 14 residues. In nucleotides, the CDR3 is TGTGCCAGCAACTACAGGGGTTTGGCAGATACGCAGTATTTT. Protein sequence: CASNYRGLADTQYF.

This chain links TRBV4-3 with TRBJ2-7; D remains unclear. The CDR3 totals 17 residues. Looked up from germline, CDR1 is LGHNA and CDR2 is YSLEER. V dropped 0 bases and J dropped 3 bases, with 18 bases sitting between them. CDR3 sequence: CASSQDKGLAVGYEQYF. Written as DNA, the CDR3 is TGCGCCAGCAGCCAAGATAAGGGTTTGGCAGTGGGCTACGAGCAGTACTTC.

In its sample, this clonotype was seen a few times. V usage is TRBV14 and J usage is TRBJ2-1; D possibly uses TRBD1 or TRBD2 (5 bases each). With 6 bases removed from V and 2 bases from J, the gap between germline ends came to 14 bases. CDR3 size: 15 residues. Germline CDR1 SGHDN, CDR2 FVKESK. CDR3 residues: CASSLGDPAYNEQFF. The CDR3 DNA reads TGTGCCAGCAGTTTGGGGGACCCAGCCTACAATGAGCAGTTCTTC.

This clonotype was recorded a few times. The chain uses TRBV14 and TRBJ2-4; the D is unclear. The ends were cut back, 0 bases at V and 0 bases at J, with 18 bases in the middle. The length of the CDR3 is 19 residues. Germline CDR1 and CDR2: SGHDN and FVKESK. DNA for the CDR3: TGTGCCAGCAGCCAAGAACTCCGAACTCCCGAGTTAGCCAAAAACATTCAGTACTTC. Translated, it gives CASSQELRTPELAKNIQYF.

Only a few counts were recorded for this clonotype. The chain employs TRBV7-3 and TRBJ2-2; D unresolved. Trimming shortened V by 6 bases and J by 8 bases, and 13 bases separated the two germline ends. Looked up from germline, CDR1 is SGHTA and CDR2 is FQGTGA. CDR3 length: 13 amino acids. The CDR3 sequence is CASRLMMQGELFF. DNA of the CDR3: TGTGCCAGCAGACTAATGATGCAGGGGGAGCTGTTTTTT. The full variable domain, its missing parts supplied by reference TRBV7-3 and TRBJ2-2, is GAGVSQTPSNKVTEKGKYVELRCDPISGHTALYWYRQSLGQGPEFLIYFQGTGAADDSGLPNDRFFAVRPEGSVSTLKIQRTERGDSAVYLCASRLMMQGELFFGEGSRLTVL.

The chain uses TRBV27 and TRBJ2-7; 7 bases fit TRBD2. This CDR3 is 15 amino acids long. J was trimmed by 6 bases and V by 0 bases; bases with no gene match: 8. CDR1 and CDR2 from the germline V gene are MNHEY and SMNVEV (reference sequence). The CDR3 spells CASSLSGGSMGEQYF. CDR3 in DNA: TGTGCCAGCAGTTTATCAGGCGGGAGTATGGGCGAGCAGTACTTC.

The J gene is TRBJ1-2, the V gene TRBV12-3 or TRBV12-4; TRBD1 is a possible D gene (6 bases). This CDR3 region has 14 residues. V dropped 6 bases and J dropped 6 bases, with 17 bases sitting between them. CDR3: CASSPKQGWNGYTF. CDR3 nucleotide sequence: TGTGCCAGCAGCCCCAAACAGGGTTGGAATGGCTACACCTTC.